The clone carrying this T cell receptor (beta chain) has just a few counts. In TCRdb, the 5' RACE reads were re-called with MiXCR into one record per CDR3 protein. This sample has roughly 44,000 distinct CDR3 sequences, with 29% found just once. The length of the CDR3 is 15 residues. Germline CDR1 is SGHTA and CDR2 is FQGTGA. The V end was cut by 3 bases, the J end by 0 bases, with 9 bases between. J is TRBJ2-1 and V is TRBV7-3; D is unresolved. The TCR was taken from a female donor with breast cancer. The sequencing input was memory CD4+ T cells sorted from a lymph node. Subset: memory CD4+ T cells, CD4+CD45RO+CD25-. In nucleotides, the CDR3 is TGTGCCAGCAGCTTCGGTCCTAGCTCCTACAATGAGCAGTTCTTC. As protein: CASSFGPSSYNEQFF.